The present entry profiles one TCR beta chain with its context. The source of the sample is a study of blood T cell repertoires in COVID-19. At the level of the study: Samples came from the United States, Italy and Spain, spanning acute and convalescent COVID-19. Sample material is recorded as cDNA or gDNA derived from T cells, B-cell-depleted T cells, or PBMCs.

Original data processing: Counts of nucleated cells, estimated from reference gene primer amplification, were obtained. The assay was immunoSEQ multiplex PCR, and TCRdb's table has in-frame clones only and misses some. V, J and clone size are taken as reported in that table, and D and trimming were inferred from the DNA itself. Of some 700,000 clones in the sample, more than 80% were seen once. CDR1 is ENHRY, CDR2 SYGVKD, per germline. The J segment lost 1 base and the V segment lost 6 bases, leaving 6 bases of the junction unmatched. CDR3 length: 15 residues. The sequenced sample consisted of peripheral blood. The clonotype was recovered from a young woman with acute or convalescent COVID-19. This rearrangement joins TRBV10-3 to TRBJ1-1, with TRBD1 matching over 9 bases. The CDR3 coding sequence is TGTGCCATCAGCCGGACAGGGGCGGAGAACACTGAAGCTTTCTTT. The encoded protein is CAISRTGAENTEAFF.